The 27 T cell receptor beta chains reported below all come from one sample, sequenced in a study of cytomegalovirus exposure and HLA in healthy donors. The data were produced by immunoSEQ multiplex PCR, yet TCRdb's version contains in-frame clones alone and is incomplete. The sample records more than 250,000 clones, 90% being singletons. Sequenced input: PBMCs. The receptors shown here come from a woman aged 25 to 39 in good health and CMV-seronegative.

The chain recombines TRBV15 with TRBJ2-7; D could derive from TRBD1 or TRBD2 (6 bases each). CDR1 and CDR2 (germline): LNHNV, YYDKDF (reference sequence). With 2 bases removed from V and 0 bases from J, the gap between germline ends came to 23 bases. The CDR3 covers 19 residues. This chain's CDR3 is CATSRFNGGGRTTSYEQYF. The DNA of the CDR3 is TGTGCCACCAGCAGATTTAATGGAGGGGGGAGGACCACCTCCTACGAGCAGTACTTC.

The rearrangement uses TRBV7-2 and TRBJ2-7, with 9 bases lining up with TRBD1. CDR1 is SGHTA, CDR2 FQGNSA, per germline. The CDR3 sequence is 15 residues long. V dropped 5 bases and J dropped 3; count of bases not matched to a gene: 8. The CDR3 protein is CASSQTGGHSYEQYF. For the CDR3, the DNA is TGTGCCAGCAGCCAGACAGGGGGACACAGCTACGAGCAGTACTTC.

The rearrangement uses TRBV7-3 and TRBJ2-7; 7 nucleotides agree with TRBD2. The J segment lost 2 bases and the V segment lost 5 bases, leaving 6 bases of the junction unmatched. The germline CDR1 and CDR2 sequences are SGHTA and FQGTGA. The CDR3 runs to 14 residues. The CDR3 DNA sequence: TGTGCCAGCAGCCCTTCGGGACTACCCTACGAGCAGTACTTC. Encoded protein: CASSPSGLPYEQYF.

This clone appeared a single time. This chain connects TRBV11-3 to TRBJ2-6; D might be TRBD1 (6 bases). The CDR3 consists of 16 residues. Germline CDR1 reads SGHNT; CDR2 reads YENEEA. V lost 1 base to trimming and J lost 4 bases, with 11 bases between them. The CDR3 reads CASSLVSGVGANVLTF. The CDR3 region has the DNA TGTGCCAGCAGCTTAGTTTCAGGGGTCGGGGCCAACGTCCTGACTTTC.

The chain couples TRBV5-4 to TRBJ2-2; the D gene is possibly TRBD1 (6 bases). CDR3 length equals 13 residues. V dropped 4 bases and J dropped 7 bases, with 11 bases sitting between them. Germline CDR1 reads SGHNT; CDR2 reads YYREEE (reference sequence). The CDR3 spells CASSTGTNGELFF. DNA of the CDR3: TGTGCCAGCAGCACCGGGACAAACGGGGAGCTGTTTTTT.

The chain joins TRBV6-1 to TRBJ2-6, with 8 bases lining up with TRBD1. This CDR3 is 17 amino acids long. From germline, CDR1 is MNHNS and CDR2 SASEGT. J lost 1 base, V lost 2 bases, and 4 bases had no gene match. CDR3 region: CASSEQGAGSGANVLTF. The DNA of the CDR3 is TGTGCCAGCAGTGAACAGGGGGCTGGGTCTGGGGCCAACGTCCTGACTTTC.

J is TRBJ2-7 and V is TRBV29-1; 12 nucleotides match TRBD2. The CDR3 consists of 16 residues. CDR1 and CDR2 from the germline V gene are SQVTM and ANQGSEA. V lost 3 bases, J lost 2 bases, and 8 bases stayed unmatched. CDR3 sequence reads: CSVEAETSGSAYEQYF. The DNA of the CDR3 is TGCAGCGTTGAGGCAGAGACTAGCGGGAGCGCCTACGAGCAGTACTTC.

V gene TRBV28 combines with J gene TRBJ1-4; D gene unclear. Germline V gene sequence: CDR1 MDHEN, CDR2 SYDVKM. The V and J ends lost 4 bases and 2 bases respectively, with 11 bases between them. The CDR3 has 15 residues. This CDR3 is CASSSKGGTNEKLFF. The CDR3 coding sequence is TGTGCCAGCAGTTCCAAGGGCGGTACTAATGAAAAACTGTTTTTT.

The gene calls are TRBV9 and TRBJ2-7; 7 bases fit TRBD2. The CDR3 has 15 residues. V gave up 1 base and J gave up 2 bases; unmatched junction bases: 6. CDR1 and CDR2 (germline): SGDLS, YYNGEE. The CDR3 reads CASSVSAGATYEQYF. CDR3 nucleotide sequence: TGTGCCAGCAGCGTATCGGCGGGAGCCACCTACGAGCAGTACTTC.

In this sample, this clone turned up once. The V and J genes are TRBV6-5 and TRBJ2-5, with 8 bases fitting TRBD1. CDR1 is MNHEY and CDR2 is SVGAGI in the germline V gene. V lost 8 bases to trimming and J lost 3 bases; unmatched junction nucleotides: 8. The CDR3 has 14 amino acids. The DNA for the CDR3 is TGTGCCAGCCAGCTCGGACAGGGAAAAGAGACCCAGTACTTC. It translates to CASQLGQGKETQYF.

The chain joins TRBV27 to TRBJ1-5; a possible D gene is TRBD1 (5 bases). The length of the CDR3 is 13 residues. V lost 3 bases and J 11 bases, leaving 14 bases between the germline ends. Germline CDR1 is MNHEY and CDR2 is SMNVEV (reference sequence). The CDR3 sequence is CASSFTQGEAQHF. The CDR3 nucleotides are TGTGCCAGCAGTTTCACCCAGGGTGAGGCCCAGCATTTT.

This chain connects TRBV6-1 to TRBJ2-2; D tentatively fits TRBD1 or TRBD2 (6 bases each). The V gene's germline CDR1 is MNHNS and CDR2 SASEGT. This CDR3 is 18 amino acids long. With 1 base removed from V and 2 bases from J, the gap between germline ends came to 17 bases. CDR3 amino acids: CASSEERRGRLNTGELFF. In DNA, the CDR3 is TGTGCCAGCAGTGAAGAGCGACGGGGGCGGCTAAACACCGGGGAGCTGTTTTTT.

A single count supports this clone. This sequence joins TRBV10-2 and TRBJ1-2, with D perhaps TRBD1 (5 bases). The CDR3 is made up of 13 amino acids. Germline CDR1 reads WSHSY; CDR2 reads SAAADI. V was cut by 6 bases and J by 5 bases, with 13 bases left in between. CDR3: CASRAPQAYGYTF. Here the CDR3 DNA reads TGCGCCAGCAGGGCCCCACAGGCTTATGGCTACACCTTC.

This sequence joins TRBV5-1 and TRBJ2-3; 10 nucleotides agree with TRBD2. The CDR3 is 17 residues long. Germline trimming cut 0 bases from V and 3 bases from J; bases unmatched to any gene: 7. Germline CDR1 is SGHRS and CDR2 is YFSETQ. CDR3 amino acids: CASSLGGAGGQTDTQYF. The CDR3 DNA follows: TGCGCCAGCAGCTTGGGAGGAGCGGGAGGGCAAACAGATACGCAGTATTTT.

The rearrangement uses TRBV28 and TRBJ1-1; 7 bases fit TRBD1. The J segment lost 3 bases and the V segment lost 3 bases, leaving 7 bases of the junction unmatched. The CDR3 runs to 15 residues. In germline, CDR1 is MDHEN, CDR2 SYDVKM. The CDR3 sequence: CASSFPDRPYTEAFF. DNA for the CDR3: TGTGCCAGCAGTTTTCCGGACAGGCCATACACTGAAGCTTTCTTT.

The chain recombines TRBV7-2 with TRBJ2-7; D is unclear. Deletions cut 0 bases from V and 1 base from J, with 7 bases between. Germline V lookup: CDR1 SGHTA, CDR2 FQGNSA. The CDR3 covers 14 residues. CDR3 residues: CASSLASTSYEQYF. The CDR3 DNA reads as TGTGCCAGCAGCTTAGCGTCCACTTCCTACGAGCAGTACTTC.

The chain uses TRBV11-2 and TRBJ2-1; D unclear. The ends were cut back, 2 bases at V and 9 bases at J, with 5 bases in the middle. The CDR3 runs to 11 residues. Germline CDR1 is SGHAT and CDR2 is FQNNGV. CDR3 in amino acids: CASSLWGEQFF. CDR3 nucleotide sequence: TGTGCCAGCAGCTTATGGGGTGAGCAGTTCTTC.

The chain uses TRBV7-8 and TRBJ2-7; 12 nucleotides align to TRBD2. Germline V gene data show CDR1 as SGHVS and CDR2 as FQNEAQ. CDR3 length: 17 residues. V lost 2 bases, J lost 7 bases, and 12 bases stayed unmatched. The CDR3 is CASSLPLKTSGSGEQYF. The CDR3 nucleotides are TGTGCCAGCAGCTTACCCCTGAAGACTAGCGGGAGCGGAGAGCAGTACTTC. Full variable domain (missing parts from reference TRBV7-8 and TRBJ2-7): GAGVSQSPRYKVAKRGQDVALRCDPISGHVSLFWYQQALGQGPEFLTYFQNEAQLDKSGLPSDRFFAERPEGSVSTLKIQRTQQEDSAVYLCASSLPLKTSGSGEQYFGPGTRLTVT.

To note about this clone: At one end, the junction sequence differs from germline, possibly due to a read error. The rearrangement links TRBV7-9 to TRBJ1-2, with TRBD1 matching over 7 bases. The CDR3 is 15 residues long. Germline CDR1 reads SEHNR; CDR2 reads FQNEAQ (reference sequence). DNA of the CDR3: TGTGCCAGCAGTTTAGTGGGACAGACCGGTGTCCCAACCACCTTC. Amino acid sequence: CASSLVGQTGVPTTF.

This clone appeared once. J is TRBJ2-3 and V is TRBV28, with 8 nucleotides matching TRBD1. From germline, CDR1 is MDHEN and CDR2 SYDVKM. Unmatched junction bases numbered 1, after V lost 7 bases and J lost 4 bases. The CDR3 length is 12 residues. For the CDR3, the DNA is TGTGCCAGCACCAGGGGGCCAGATACGCAGTATTTT. The encoded protein is CASTRGPDTQYF.

CDR3 bases: TGTGCCAGCAGCGGCGGGTATTGGGACAATGAGCAGTTCTTC. Translation gives CASSGGYWDNEQFF. The chain has TRBV7-9 and TRBJ2-1; TRBD2 might be the D (5 bases). This CDR3 comprises 14 residues. The V gene lost 5 bases and the J gene lost 5 bases, with 13 bases spanning the gap. Germline CDR1 SEHNR, CDR2 FQNEAQ (reference sequence).

The rearrangement links TRBV4-1 to TRBJ2-5; D possibly corresponds to TRBD1 (5 bases). Trimming removed 1 base at V and 0 bases at J, with 6 bases between. This CDR3 has 14 residues. In germline, CDR1 is MGHRA, CDR2 YSYEKL. The CDR3 is CASSQGQYQETQYF. CDR3 DNA sequence: TGCGCCAGCAGCCAAGGACAGTACCAAGAGACCCAGTACTTC.

The V call is TRBV6-5, the J call TRBJ2-1; D not certain. The germline V gene has CDR1 MNHEY and CDR2 SVGAGI. The CDR3 length is 15 residues. Trimming removed 4 bases at V and 9 bases at J, with 19 bases between. CDR3 nucleotide sequence: TGTGCCAGCAGTTCTAAGCCTGGCGGAGAAGGTGAGCAGTTCTTC. Translated: CASSSKPGGEGEQFF.

This chain uses TRBV7-2 with TRBJ1-1; 7 nucleotides line up with TRBD1. Trimming removed 7 bases from V and 2 bases from J; junction bases left unmatched: 7. This CDR3 region has 14 residues. Germline V gene lookup returns CDR1 SGHTA and CDR2 FQGNSA. CDR3 in amino acids: CASKRDRQNTEAFF. In DNA form, the CDR3 reads TGTGCCAGCAAGCGGGACAGACAAAACACTGAAGCTTTCTTT.

This sequence joins TRBV14 and TRBJ2-3; D not certain. Trimming cost V 2 bases and J 6 bases, with 12 bases left between them. The CDR3 extends over 14 amino acids. Looked up from germline, CDR1 is SGHDN and CDR2 is FVKESK. CDR3: CASSQLRQLDTQYF. CDR3 DNA: TGTGCCAGCAGCCAACTCCGTCAGCTCGATACGCAGTATTTT.

The rearrangement links TRBV19 to TRBJ2-5; 8 bases line up with TRBD1. Germline values: CDR1 LNHDA, CDR2 SQIVND (reference sequence). Unmatched junction bases numbered 11, after V lost 3 bases and J lost 5 bases. The CDR3 length is 16 residues. Here the CDR3 reads CASSIRTGQVGETQYF. The CDR3, as DNA: TGTGCCAGTAGTATTCGCACGGGACAGGTTGGGGAGACCCAGTACTTC.

J is TRBJ2-7 and V is TRBV29-1, with D possibly matching TRBD1 (5 bases). CDR1 is SQVTM, CDR2 ANQGSEA, per germline. The CDR3 is 13 amino acids. Trimming stripped 2 bases from V and 2 bases from J, with 10 bases between. The CDR3 DNA reads TGCAGCGTTGAAACGACAGCTACCTACGAGCAGTACTTC. This codes for CSVETTATYEQYF.